One and the same sample provided the 30 T cell receptor beta chains below, sequenced in a study of T and B cells in COVID-19 patients. Multiplex PCR with BIOMED2 TRB-A/B primer pools amplified TRB rearrangements. TCRdb redid the calling of the multiplex PCR reads with MiXCR, one entry per CDR3 protein. Among more than 13,000 distinct CDR3 sequences listed, around 26% were seen once. Blood genomic DNA input for TRB amplification was 250-500 ng. Sequenced: blood. The receptor set was obtained from a human donor who had recovered from COVID-19.

A remark on this clonotype: A much larger clone differs from this one at a single base, so this may be a read error. This rearrangement joins TRBV27 to TRBJ1-6, with a tentative D call TRBD1 (6 bases). The germline CDR1 and CDR2 sequences are MNHEY and SMNVEV (reference sequence). The CDR3 contains 14 residues. The CDR3 loop is CSSSFRGADSPLHF. CDR3 DNA: TGTTCCAGCAGTTTTCGGGGGGCTGATTCACCCCTCCACTTT.

This clonotype was counted many times. The J gene is TRBJ2-5, the V gene TRBV27; D perhaps matches TRBD2 (6 bases). The CDR3 has 14 residues. Between the trimmed V and J ends, which lost 8 bases and 1 base, there was a span of 14 bases. The germline CDR1 and CDR2 sequences are MNHEY and SMNVEV (reference sequence). CDR3 sequence: CASREGRPQETQYF. The CDR3 region has the DNA TGTGCCAGCCGCGAGGGGAGGCCCCAAGAGACCCAGTACTTC.

This clonotype was recorded at least ten times. The chain couples TRBV6-5 to TRBJ1-5, with D uncertain. This CDR3 has 13 amino acids. Between the trimmed V and J ends, which lost 6 bases and 4 bases, there was a span of 10 bases. Looked up from germline, CDR1 is MNHEY and CDR2 is SVGAGI. CDR3 DNA sequence: TGTGCCAGCAGCCGCGACGATAATCAGCCCCAGCATTTT. Translated, it gives CASSRDDNQPQHF.

The V call is TRBV6-5, the J call TRBJ1-1, with no clear D. This CDR3 comprises 17 residues. V was clipped by 0 bases and J by 2 bases, with 16 bases between them. CDR1 is MNHEY, CDR2 SVGAGI, per germline. The CDR3 loop is CASSYSVRNLINTEAFF. In DNA, the CDR3 is TGTGCCAGCAGTTACTCGGTGAGGAACTTAATAAACACTGAAGCTTTCTTT.

The rearrangement uses TRBV6-5 and TRBJ1-5; perhaps TRBD1 as D (5 bases). The CDR3 covers 14 residues. The germline V and J ends were trimmed by 10 bases and 1 base, with 14 bases remaining between them. Germline-derived CDR1 and CDR2 are MNHEY and SVGAGI. In DNA form, the CDR3 reads TGTGCCACCCATGTGGGGGGGAGCAATCAGCCCCAGCATTTT. Translating gives CATHVGGSNQPQHF.

This clonotype has more than one count but fewer than ten. The genes are TRBV18 and TRBJ1-5, with D unclear. This CDR3 is built from 15 residues. V gave up 4 bases and J gave up 0 bases, with 10 bases separating them. Germline CDR1 KGHSH, CDR2 LQKENI. The CDR3 reads CASSRGQVSNQPQHF. The CDR3 DNA reads TGTGCCAGCTCACGAGGGCAGGTTAGCAATCAGCCCCAGCATTTT.

This clonotype was recorded a few times. This chain uses TRBV13 with TRBJ2-1; TRBD2 matches at 7 bases. Germline trimming cut 2 bases from V and 0 bases from J; bases unmatched to any gene: 1. CDR1 PRHDT and CDR2 FYEKMQ come from the germline V gene (reference sequence). The CDR3 is 15 residues long. The CDR3 here is CASSLRGDSYNEQFF. CDR3 coding DNA: TGTGCCAGCAGCTTACGGGGGGACTCCTACAATGAGCAGTTCTTC.

The chain carries TRBV30 and TRBJ2-2, with TRBD2 identical over 9 bases. The CDR3 spans 14 residues. J was trimmed by 6 bases and V by 4 bases; bases with no gene match: 6. The V gene's germline CDR1 is GTSNPN and CDR2 SVGIG (reference sequence). CDR3 in amino acids: CAWKSVAGAGELFF. The CDR3 coding sequence is TGTGCCTGGAAGTCTGTAGCGGGAGCCGGGGAGCTGTTTTTT.

V gene TRBV4-3 combines with J gene TRBJ1-4; D remains ambiguous. Germline V CDR1 and CDR2: LGHNA, YSLEER. V lost 0 bases, J lost 7 bases, and 12 bases lay in between. CDR3 size: 15 residues. CDR3 amino acids: CASSQELEGIEKLFF. CDR3 nucleotides: TGCGCCAGCAGCCAAGAGTTAGAGGGAATTGAAAAACTGTTTTTT.

The V and J genes are TRBV18 and TRBJ1-1; 8 bases line up with TRBD1. The J segment lost 5 bases and the V segment lost 6 bases, leaving 14 bases of the junction unmatched. Germline V gives CDR1 KGHSH, CDR2 LQKENI. This CDR3 is 16 amino acids long. CDR3 coding DNA: TGTGCCAGCTCCCTGGTTGCCAGGGGGCTGAGGACTGAAGCTTTCTTT. It specifies CASSLVARGLRTEAFF.

In this sample, this clonotype turned up a few times. Relative to the germline gene, one junction end is altered; a read error may explain this. Written as DNA, the CDR3 is TGTGCCAGCAGCCAGGGAGGGAAAATCCACTTC. It yields the protein CASSQGGKIHF. The V and J genes are TRBV6-5 and TRBJ2-4, with 7 positions matching TRBD2. Germline V CDR1 and CDR2: MNHEY, SVGAGI. This CDR3 has 11 amino acids.

The chain links TRBV5-1 to TRBJ1-2; possibly TRBD1 for D (5 bases). Trimming took off 4 bases at V and 4 bases at J, with 8 bases between the two ends. CDR3 size: 12 residues. The germline V gene encodes CDR1 SGHRS and CDR2 YFSETQ. The CDR3 protein is CASSQDSYGYTF. The CDR3 nucleotides are TGCGCCAGCAGCCAAGACAGCTATGGCTACACCTTC.

This clonotype ranks as medium-sized. The chain joins TRBV19 to TRBJ1-2, with D perhaps TRBD1 (6 bases). Trimming left V 8 bases short and J 0 bases short, with 10 bases between. The CDR3 spans 13 residues. Germline CDR1 is LNHDA and CDR2 is SQIVND (reference sequence). The CDR3 sequence is CASQGIPNYGYTF. The CDR3 DNA is TGTGCCAGTCAGGGGATCCCTAACTATGGCTACACCTTC.

On this clonotype itself: This may be a read error: a much more frequent sequence differs by one nucleotide. V is TRBV6-5 and J is TRBJ2-7, with 7 nucleotides matching TRBD1. CDR3 length equals 14 residues. Per germline, CDR1 MNHEY and CDR2 SVGAGI. V shed 6 bases and J 6 bases; nucleotides not matched to a gene: 11. CDR3 DNA sequence: TGTGCCAGCAGACCTTCCCCGCCAGGGGGCGAGCAGTACTTC. It is translated as CASRPSPPGGEQYF.

The chain carries TRBV30 and TRBJ2-7; 7 nucleotides line up with TRBD2. The ends lost 5 bases at V and 2 bases at J; junction bases unmatched: 3. The CDR3 length is 12 residues. Germline CDR1 reads GTSNPN; CDR2 reads SVGIG (reference sequence). The CDR3 sequence: CAWGGDPYEQYF. The CDR3 DNA sequence: TGTGCCTGGGGGGGGGACCCCTACGAGCAGTACTTC.

A note on this clonotype: This clone may be a read error of a much larger clone one base away. The chain has TRBV12-3 or TRBV12-4 and TRBJ1-4, with TRBD1 matching over 9 bases. Unmatched junction bases numbered 7, after V lost 5 bases and J lost 9 bases. The CDR3 length is 14 residues. CDR3 coding DNA: TGTGCCAGCAGTACGACAGGGGGGGATAAAAAACTGTTTTTT. Translating it yields CASSTTGGDKKLFF.

This chain joins TRBV6-2 or TRBV6-3 and TRBJ2-2; D remains unclear. This CDR3 has 15 residues. CDR1 and CDR2 from the germline V gene are MNHEY and SVGEGT. Trimming took 4 bases from V and 6 from J, leaving 15 bases between them. The chain's CDR3 is CASSFPPRSAGELFF. The CDR3 nucleotides are TGTGCCAGCAGTTTCCCCCCACGGTCGGCCGGGGAGCTGTTTTTT.

This clonotype was observed a handful of times. The chain has TRBV30 and TRBJ1-2, with D possibly TRBD1 on 5 matching bases. This CDR3 is built from 11 residues. Trimming stripped 4 bases from V and 7 bases from J, with 10 bases between. Germline V gene data show CDR1 as GTSNPN and CDR2 as SVGIG (reference sequence). The CDR3 loop is CAWTGLGGYTF. CDR3 nucleotide sequence: TGTGCCTGGACAGGGTTAGGTGGCTACACCTTC.

This clonotype is a singleton in its sample. This rearrangement joins TRBV11-1 to TRBJ2-7, with D unresolved. Germline V gene data show CDR1 as SGHAT and CDR2 as FQDESV (reference sequence). V was trimmed by 1 base and J by 1 base, leaving 8 bases between them. The length of the CDR3 is 14 residues. This CDR3 reads CASSLESRSYEQYF. Here the CDR3 DNA reads TGTGCCAGCAGCTTAGAGTCCAGATCCTACGAGCAGTACTTC.

The CDR3 loop reads CASSPRGAPSNEQFF. As DNA, the CDR3 is TGTGCCAGCAGCCCGAGGGGGGCCCCGAGCAATGAGCAGTTCTTC. The chain is built from TRBV5-4 and TRBJ2-1; possibly TRBD1 or TRBD2 for D (6 bases each). The germline V gene has CDR1 SGHNT and CDR2 YYREEE (reference sequence). Trimming removed 4 bases from V and 6 bases from J, with 17 bases in between. The CDR3 is 15 amino acids.

This clonotype was detected only a few times. V is TRBV12-3 or TRBV12-4 and J is TRBJ1-1; TRBD1 matches 10 bases. The CDR3 is 14 residues long. Trimming at V came to 5 bases and at J to 8 bases, leaving 8 bases not matched to a gene. CDR3 sequence (DNA): TGTGCCAGCAGTATGGGACAGGGGCAATTGGAAGCTTTCTTT. Residues: CASSMGQGQLEAFF.

This clonotype was detected a few times. This sequence joins TRBV18 and TRBJ1-1; D uncertain. There are 16 residues in the CDR3. Between the trimmed V and J ends, which lost 2 bases and 4 bases, there was a span of 17 bases. The germline V gene has CDR1 KGHSH and CDR2 LQKENI. CDR3 in amino acids: CASSPTVLGSGTEAFF. In nucleotides, the CDR3 is TGTGCCAGCTCACCAACCGTATTAGGGTCGGGCACTGAAGCTTTCTTT.

This chain joins TRBV20-1 and TRBJ1-3; D is uncertain. The CDR3 consists of 12 residues. The germline V gene has CDR1 DFQATT and CDR2 SNEGSKA (reference sequence). The V gene lost 4 bases and the J gene lost 3 bases, with 7 bases spanning the gap. CDR3 sequence (DNA): TGCAGTGCTACCGGAGATGGAAACACCATATATTTT. Protein sequence: CSATGDGNTIYF.

This clonotype rates as medium-sized. This chain uses TRBV30 with TRBJ2-7; D remains unclear. Germline V gene lookup returns CDR1 GTSNPN and CDR2 SVGIG (reference sequence). There are 11 residues in the CDR3. The V and J ends lost 0 bases and 10 bases respectively, with 10 bases between them. The CDR3 loop is CAWSVLQVQYF. The CDR3 region has the DNA TGTGCCTGGAGTGTACTTCAGGTACAGTACTTC.

The sample holds a few counts of this clonotype. The chain combines TRBV30 with TRBJ2-1, with D perhaps TRBD2 (6 bases). V lost 2 bases and J 5 bases, leaving 16 bases between the germline ends. Germline CDR1 and CDR2: GTSNPN and SVGIG (reference sequence). The length of the CDR3 is 15 residues. CDR3 loop: CAWSRSGPYDNEQFF. In nucleotides, the CDR3 is TGTGCCTGGAGTCGGAGCGGGCCCTACGACAATGAGCAGTTCTTC.

This clonotype was seen only a few times. The chain is built from TRBV5-4 and TRBJ2-7, with 8 bases matching TRBD1. The CDR3 covers 14 residues. The junction had 4 bases not matched to a gene; V was cut back by 4 bases and J by 1 base. Germline CDR1 is SGHNT and CDR2 is YYREEE (reference sequence). CDR3 nucleotide sequence: TGTGCCAGCAGCCCCACAGGGGGTTCCTACGAGCAGTACTTC. Residues: CASSPTGGSYEQYF.

The chain is built from TRBV10-3 and TRBJ1-2; D remains unclear. Trimming pared 6 bases from V and 8 bases from J, leaving 19 bases between. The CDR3 has 14 amino acids. Per germline, CDR1 ENHRY and CDR2 SYGVKD. In DNA form, the CDR3 reads TGTGCCATCAGGGAGACTGAGAAAGTTAGGGGCTACACCTTC. It codes for CAIRETEKVRGYTF.

J is TRBJ2-6 and V is TRBV7-2; D ambiguous. Trimming took 3 bases from V and 3 from J, leaving 3 bases between them. Germline loops: CDR1 SGHTA, CDR2 FQGNSA. The CDR3 spans 13 residues. CDR3 nucleotides: TGTGCCAGCAGCTTTGGTGGGGCCAACGTCCTGACTTTC. Amino acid sequence: CASSFGGANVLTF.

The chain has TRBV10-2 and TRBJ1-3; 7 nucleotides line up with TRBD1. Germline CDR1 is WSHSY and CDR2 is SAAADI. The CDR3 totals 15 residues. V gave up 2 bases and J gave up 1 base; unmatched junction bases: 2. CDR3 amino acids: CASSEATGSGNTIYF. The CDR3 region has the DNA TGCGCCAGCAGTGAGGCGACAGGGTCTGGAAACACCATATATTTT.

The V call is TRBV20-1, the J call TRBJ2-7; 8 bases align to TRBD2. Looked up from germline, CDR1 is DFQATT and CDR2 is SNEGSKA (reference sequence). V was pared by 5 bases and J by 7 bases, with 10 bases of the junction left unmatched. This CDR3 region has 13 residues. The CDR3 sequence is CSALLAVVGEQYF. The CDR3 nucleotides read TGCAGTGCTTTACTAGCGGTCGTGGGAGAGCAGTACTTC.